The rows below give T cell receptor beta chains drawn from one sample of a study of T cells in Graves' hyperthyroidism and ophthalmopathy. Using its own MiXCR run on the multiplex PCR reads, TCRdb lists one record per CDR3 protein. This sample has some 600,000 distinct CDR3 sequences; around 14% occur once, and the top ten carry 5.8%. Sequences were obtained from blood. Receptors originate from a woman aged 25 to 45 with Graves' hyperthyroidism that later progressed to Graves' ophthalmopathy. Each CDR3 is given with its conserved first and last residue. The D gene is left open where the match is weak. Clone size is not always given. Where it is, it says once, few, many or a class for expanded clones.

many	TRBV2	TRBJ2-1	-	CASVRRRGHNEQFF	TGTGCCAGCGTCCGGCGGCGTGGCCACAATGAGCAGTTCTTC
many	TRBV7-9	TRBJ2-1	TRBD2	CASSFAGTSGHNEQFF	TGTGCCAGCAGCTTCGCCGGGACTAGCGGCCACAATGAGCAGTTCTTC
many	TRBV13	TRBJ1-5	TRBD1	CASSSGGRLNQPQHF	TGTGCCAGCAGCTCAGGGGGAAGACTCAATCAGCCCCAGCATTTT
-	TRBV6-2/TRBV6-3	TRBJ1-5	TRBD1	CASSLGWTGGVQPQHF	TGTGCCAGCAGTTTGGGATGGACAGGGGGCGTCCAGCCCCAGCATTTT
many	TRBV6-1	TRBJ2-3	-	CASSEPGLGDTQYF	TGTGCCAGCAGTGAACCCGGACTTGGGGATACGCAGTATTTT
many	TRBV5-1	TRBJ2-1	-	CASSTNGPGGLGYNEQFF	TGCGCCAGCAGCACGAACGGCCCCGGGGGACTGGGGTACAATGAGCAGTTCTTC
few	TRBV5-1	TRBJ1-6	-	CASSLGAQSSPLHF	TGCGCCAGCAGCTTGGGCGCGCAGAGTTCACCCCTCCACTTT
many	TRBV11-2	TRBJ1-2	-	CASSLVGSGYGYTF	TGTGCCAGCAGCTTAGTAGGGTCAGGGTATGGCTACACCTTC
many	TRBV27	TRBJ1-2	-	CASMDTFYGYTF	TGTGCCAGCATGGACACCTTCTATGGCTACACCTTC
many	TRBV24-1	TRBJ2-1	-	CATSDFGSYNEQFF	TGTGCCACCAGTGATTTTGGTAGCTACAATGAGCAGTTCTTC
many	TRBV24-1	TRBJ1-5	-	CATSANRDQPQHF	TGTGCCACCAGTGCCAACAGGGATCAGCCCCAGCATTTT
many	TRBV10-3	TRBJ2-6	-	CATGGTGSGANVLTF	TGTGCCACGGGGGGGACAGGTTCTGGGGCCAACGTCCTGACTTTC
few	TRBV20-1	TRBJ2-1	TRBD2	CSAPGTSGVNEQFF	TGCAGTGCTCCCGGGACTAGCGGGGTCAATGAGCAGTTCTTC
many	TRBV7-2	TRBJ2-5	TRBD1	CASSSADRGGETQYF	TGTGCCAGCAGCTCAGCCGACAGGGGAGGAGAGACCCAGTACTTC